This T cell receptor (beta chain) was observed in a study of cytomegalovirus exposure and HLA in healthy donors. Broader study findings: The productive fraction for most TCR beta V segments was about 90% or about 30% in an earlier analysis.

V dropped 2 bases and J dropped 5 bases, with 13 bases sitting between them. Looked up from germline, CDR1 is SGDLS and CDR2 is YYNGEE. The CDR3 is 14 amino acids. Details on this clone: Its antigen is unidentified.

When sampled, the donors appeared nominally healthy, though they likely had unrecorded immune exposures. PCR was performed using 60 Vbeta and 13 Jbeta primers. Generated by immunoSEQ multiplex PCR, the TCRdb table keeps only in-frame clones and is missing some. This table holds some 130,000 clones. Sequencing was done on a sample of PBMCs. This chain links TRBV9 with TRBJ2-5; possible D gene TRBD2, 6 bases. The clonotype was recovered from a woman between 55 and 75 years old in good health and CMV-seronegative. CDR3 loop: CASSVTSVQETQYF. CDR3 nucleotide sequence: TGTGCCAGCAGCGTGACTAGTGTCCAGGAGACCCAGTACTTC.